This T cell receptor (beta chain) was obtained from a study of T cell responses to AZD1222 COVID-19 vaccine. Generated by immunoSEQ multiplex PCR, the TCRdb table keeps only in-frame clones and is missing some. The sample contains over 110,000 clones, approximately 94% of which appear only once. Of note for this clone: Its antigen is undetermined.

Points from the study as a whole: Breadth and depth of Spike-specific TCRs rose after two AZD1222 doses. Spike as a whole was targeted by vaccine-associated CD4 TCRs, dominant at 160-218 and 743-854. Donors were mostly white British, more females; clonal diversity possibly underestimated.

The sample here was peripheral blood, taken on day 0 of AZD1222 vaccination. The TCR was taken from an adult in good health.

CDR3 in DNA: TGTGCCAGCACCCGGGAGCGGGAGCTGTTTTTT. Amino acid sequence: CASTRERELFF. The V gene is TRBV2, the J gene TRBJ2-2; D possibly corresponds to TRBD2 (6 bases). The V and J ends lost 7 bases and 9 bases respectively, with 9 bases between them. This CDR3 has 11 amino acids. Germline CDR1 and CDR2: SNHLY and FYNNEI. The complete variable domain, with remaining parts taken from reference TRBV2 and TRBJ2-2, reads EPEVTQTPSHQVTQMGQEVILRCVPISNHLYFYWYRQILGQKVEFLVSFYNNEISEKSEIFDDQFSVERPDGSNFTLKIRSTKLEDSAMYFCASTRERELFFGEGSRLTVL.